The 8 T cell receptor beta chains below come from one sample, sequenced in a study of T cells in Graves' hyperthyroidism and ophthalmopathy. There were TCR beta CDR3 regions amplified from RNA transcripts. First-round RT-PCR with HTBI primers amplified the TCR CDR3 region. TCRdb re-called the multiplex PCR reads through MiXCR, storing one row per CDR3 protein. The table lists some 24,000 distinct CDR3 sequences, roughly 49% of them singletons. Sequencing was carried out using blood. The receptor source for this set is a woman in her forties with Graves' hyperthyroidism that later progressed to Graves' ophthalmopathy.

CDR3 in amino acids: CSAAGTSGELFF. The CDR3, as DNA: TGCAGTGCGGCCGGGACTAGCGGGGAGCTGTTTTTT. J is TRBJ2-2 and V is TRBV20-1; TRBD2 matches at 8 bases. Per the germline V gene, CDR1 is DFQATT and CDR2 is SNEGSKA (reference sequence). The junction had 4 bases not matched to a gene; V was cut back by 6 bases and J by 7 bases. This CDR3 region has 12 residues.

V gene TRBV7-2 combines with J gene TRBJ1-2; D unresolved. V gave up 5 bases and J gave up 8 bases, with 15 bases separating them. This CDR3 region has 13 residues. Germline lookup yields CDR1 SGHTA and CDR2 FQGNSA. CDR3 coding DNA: TGTGCCAGCAGCCTCGTTGGGGAAGGGGGCTACACCTTC. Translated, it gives CASSLVGEGGYTF.

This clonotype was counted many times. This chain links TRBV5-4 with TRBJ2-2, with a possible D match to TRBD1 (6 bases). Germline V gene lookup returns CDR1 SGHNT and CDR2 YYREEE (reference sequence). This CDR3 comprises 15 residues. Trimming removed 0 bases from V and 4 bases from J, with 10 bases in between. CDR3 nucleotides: TGTGCCAGCAGCTTGGGGGGGCTGGGCACCGGGGAGCTGTTTTTT. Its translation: CASSLGGLGTGELFF.

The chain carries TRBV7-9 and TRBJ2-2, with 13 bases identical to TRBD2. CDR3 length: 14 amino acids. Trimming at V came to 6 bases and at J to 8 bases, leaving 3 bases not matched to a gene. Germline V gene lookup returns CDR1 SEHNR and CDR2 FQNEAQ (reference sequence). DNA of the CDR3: TGTGCCAGCAGGACTAGCGGGAGGAGGGGGGAGCTGTTTTTT. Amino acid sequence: CASRTSGRRGELFF.

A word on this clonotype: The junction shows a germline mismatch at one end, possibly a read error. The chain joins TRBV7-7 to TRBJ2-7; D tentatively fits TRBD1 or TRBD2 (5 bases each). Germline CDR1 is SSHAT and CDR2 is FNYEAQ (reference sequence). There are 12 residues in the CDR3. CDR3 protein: CASSSPEGEQYF. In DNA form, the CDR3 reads TGTGCTAGCAGTTCTCCAGAGGGGGAGCAGTACTTC.

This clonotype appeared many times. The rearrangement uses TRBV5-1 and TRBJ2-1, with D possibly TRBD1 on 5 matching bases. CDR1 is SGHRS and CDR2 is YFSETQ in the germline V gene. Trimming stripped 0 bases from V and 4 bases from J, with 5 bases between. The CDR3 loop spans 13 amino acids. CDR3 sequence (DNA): TGCGCCAGCAGCTTGGGACAGTACAATGAGCAGTTCTTC. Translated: CASSLGQYNEQFF.

In nucleotides, the CDR3 is TGTGCCAGCAGCTCAGACAGGGGGGAAGCTTTCTTT. It is translated as CASSSDRGEAFF. J is TRBJ1-1 and V is TRBV7-9; TRBD1 aligns across 9 bases. The CDR3 sequence is 12 residues long. V shed 4 bases, J shed 8 bases, and the junction held 2 bases outside the gene matches. Looked up from germline, CDR1 is SEHNR and CDR2 is FQNEAQ (reference sequence).

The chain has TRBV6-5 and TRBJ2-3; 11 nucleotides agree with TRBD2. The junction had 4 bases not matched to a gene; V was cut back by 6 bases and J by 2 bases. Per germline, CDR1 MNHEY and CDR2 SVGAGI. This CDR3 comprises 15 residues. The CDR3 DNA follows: TGTGCCAGCAGCGGGGGACTAGCGGACACAGATACGCAGTATTTT. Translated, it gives CASSGGLADTDTQYF.